The 18 T cell receptor beta chains below all came from one sample that was sequenced in a study of blood T cell repertoires in COVID-19. The repertoire was sequenced with immunoSEQ multiplex PCR; TCRdb's copy has only in-frame clones and lacks some. The table records about 300,000 clones, approximately 86% of them present only once. Sequencing was performed on PBMCs or T cells enriched from blood (not recorded which). The receptors stem from a woman aged 18-29 years who had recovered from COVID-19.

V gene TRBV5-6 combines with J gene TRBJ1-2; D call uncertain. V was clipped by 0 bases and J by 4 bases, with 4 bases between them. There are 12 residues in the CDR3. Germline values: CDR1 SGHDT, CDR2 YYEEEE. Here the CDR3 DNA reads TGTGCCAGCAGCTTGGCCCTCTATGGCTACACCTTC. It translates to CASSLALYGYTF.

The chain carries TRBV30 and TRBJ1-1, with D unresolved. V was shortened by 2 bases and J by 7 bases, with 14 bases between the two germline ends. Per germline, CDR1 GTSNPN and CDR2 SVGIG (reference sequence). CDR3 length: 13 amino acids. The CDR3 nucleotides read TGTGCCTGGAGTTTTTTCAAGGGAGGTGAAGCTTTCTTT. Encoded protein: CAWSFFKGGEAFF.

The V and J genes are TRBV27 and TRBJ2-3, with D possibly being TRBD2 (5 bases). V was cut by 10 bases and J by 2 bases, with 25 bases left in between. The germline V gene encodes CDR1 MNHEY and CDR2 SMNVEV (reference sequence). The CDR3 is made up of 17 amino acids. CDR3 amino acids: CATKFESSQTFTDTQYF. The CDR3 DNA sequence: TGTGCCACCAAATTCGAGTCTAGCCAAACATTCACAGATACGCAGTATTTT.

The rearrangement joins TRBV2 to TRBJ2-7; TRBD1 matches 9 bases. Germline lookup yields CDR1 SNHLY and CDR2 FYNNEI. This CDR3 contains 14 residues. Trimming removed 6 bases from V and 3 bases from J; junction bases left unmatched: 6. CDR3 bases: TGTGCCAGCAGCGCGGGACAGGGATACTACGAGCAGTACTTC. It codes for CASSAGQGYYEQYF.

V is TRBV5-1 and J is TRBJ2-2; 7 nucleotides line up with TRBD2. From germline, CDR1 is SGHRS and CDR2 YFSETQ. CDR3 length: 14 residues. V gave up 3 bases and J gave up 10 bases; unmatched junction bases: 9. In DNA form, the CDR3 reads TGCGCCAGCAGCTCCCCCCCGGGGGGAATGGAGCTGTTTTTT. As protein: CASSSPPGGMELFF.

This chain joins TRBV3-1 (or the pseudogene TRBV3-2) and TRBJ2-6; no clear D gene. Germline V gene data show CDR1 as LGHDT and CDR2 as YNNKEL (reference sequence). Trimming left V 0 bases short and J 0 bases short, with 9 bases between. The CDR3 is 17 amino acids. CDR3 coding DNA: TGTGCCAGCAGCCAAGATACAGAGCTCTCTGGGGCCAACGTCCTGACTTTC. As protein: CASSQDTELSGANVLTF.

The rearrangement uses TRBV7-9 and TRBJ1-1; 10 bases line up with TRBD1. CDR3 size: 15 residues. After removal of 3 bases from V and 0 bases from J, the junction contained 1 base not matched to a gene. Germline CDR1 is SEHNR and CDR2 is FQNEAQ (reference sequence). The CDR3 protein is CASSLTGGMNTEAFF. For the CDR3, the DNA is TGTGCCAGCAGCTTGACAGGGGGCATGAACACTGAAGCTTTCTTT.

The V gene is TRBV30, the J gene TRBJ1-4, with 7 bases fitting TRBD1. Trimming at V came to 6 bases and at J to 6 bases, leaving 10 bases not matched to a gene. Germline V gives CDR1 GTSNPN, CDR2 SVGIG (reference sequence). This CDR3 has 14 amino acids. CDR3 coding DNA: TGTGCCTGCAAAACCGGGACAGCAGATGAAAAACTGTTTTTT. Its protein product is CACKTGTADEKLFF.

This chain links TRBV4-1 with TRBJ2-1; TRBD2 matches at 7 bases. Trimming took 2 bases from V and 1 from J; bases not matched to a gene: 14. The CDR3 is 19 residues long. CDR1 MGHRA and CDR2 YSYEKL come from the germline V gene. The CDR3 here is CASSQSIRDSSGSYNEQFF. DNA for the CDR3: TGCGCCAGCAGCCAATCGATCCGGGACTCTAGCGGATCCTACAATGAGCAGTTCTTC.

The V gene is TRBV11-3, the J gene TRBJ1-1, with unresolved D. The length of the CDR3 is 15 residues. V was shortened by 5 bases and J by 0 bases, with 13 bases between the two germline ends. The V gene's germline CDR1 is SGHNT and CDR2 YENEEA. In nucleotides, the CDR3 is TGTGCCAGCAGCCCCGAGGCAGCCTTGAACACTGAAGCTTTCTTT. It codes for CASSPEAALNTEAFF.

This chain connects TRBV19 to TRBJ1-1; tentative D call: TRBD1 (5 bases). V dropped 11 bases and J dropped 10 bases, with 14 bases sitting between them. The germline gives CDR1 LNHDA, CDR2 SQIVND (reference sequence). CDR3 size: 10 residues. The CDR3 here is CASSGGGAFF. CDR3 DNA: TGTGCCTCTTCGGGGGGGGGAGCTTTCTTT.

This rearrangement joins TRBV29-1 to TRBJ2-3; TRBD2 aligns across 9 bases. Germline CDR1 SQVTM, CDR2 ANQGSEA. The CDR3 runs 16 residues. Trimming cost V 3 bases and J 3 bases; bases outside gene matches: 10. The CDR3 bases are TGCAGCGTTGAGAGTAGAGCTAGCGGGATGACAGATACGCAGTATTTT. It specifies CSVESRASGMTDTQYF.

This CDR3 reads CASSLEREGTDTQYF. The DNA of the CDR3 is TGTGCCAGCAGCTTGGAGCGGGAGGGCACAGATACGCAGTATTTT. The V call is TRBV5-4, the J call TRBJ2-3; 9 positions agree with TRBD2. The germline CDR1 and CDR2 sequences are SGHNT and YYREEE (reference sequence). The CDR3 is 15 residues long. The trim removed 0 bases at V and 1 base at J, leaving 0 bases unmatched.

The chain is built from TRBV21-1 and TRBJ2-7; the table's D call TRBD1 went unverified against the DNA. TRBV21-1 is classified as a pseudogene. CDR3 length: 10 amino acids. CDR3: CASSKDRGHF. The CDR3, as DNA: TGTGCCAGCAGCAAGGACAGGGGGCACTTC.

The gene calls are TRBV27 and TRBJ2-7, with D perhaps TRBD1 (6 bases). The germline V gene has CDR1 MNHEY and CDR2 SMNVEV (reference sequence). V shed 2 bases and J shed 3 bases, with 11 bases lying between them. The CDR3 totals 14 residues. The CDR3 loop reads CASSLVARGYEQYF. In nucleotides, the CDR3 is TGTGCCAGCAGTTTAGTGGCCAGGGGCTACGAGCAGTACTTC.

The chain couples TRBV28 to TRBJ2-7; D may be TRBD2 (6 bases). Trimming left V 6 bases short and J 0 bases short, with 15 bases between. CDR3 length equals 15 residues. CDR1 is MDHEN, CDR2 SYDVKM, per germline. CDR3 region: CASSPHLGGSYEQYF. The CDR3 nucleotides read TGTGCCAGCAGCCCACACCTGGGGGGCTCCTACGAGCAGTACTTC.

This sequence joins TRBV4-1 and TRBJ1-3; 8 nucleotides match TRBD1. CDR3 length: 18 residues. J was trimmed by 4 bases and V by 0 bases; bases with no gene match: 11. Germline loops: CDR1 MGHRA, CDR2 YSYEKL. CDR3 nucleotide sequence: TGCGCCAGCAGCCAAGACAGTAGCGGCAGGGGGCTCGGAAACACCATATATTTT. Protein sequence: CASSQDSSGRGLGNTIYF.

Only one count was recorded for this clone. This chain connects TRBV28 to TRBJ2-7, with unresolved D. The V end lost 2 bases, the J end lost 4 bases, and 9 bases lay between the germline ends. Germline lookup yields CDR1 MDHEN and CDR2 SYDVKM. CDR3 length: 13 amino acids. The CDR3 spells CASSLGTQYEQYF. The CDR3, as DNA: TGTGCCAGCAGTTTAGGCACCCAATACGAGCAGTACTTC.